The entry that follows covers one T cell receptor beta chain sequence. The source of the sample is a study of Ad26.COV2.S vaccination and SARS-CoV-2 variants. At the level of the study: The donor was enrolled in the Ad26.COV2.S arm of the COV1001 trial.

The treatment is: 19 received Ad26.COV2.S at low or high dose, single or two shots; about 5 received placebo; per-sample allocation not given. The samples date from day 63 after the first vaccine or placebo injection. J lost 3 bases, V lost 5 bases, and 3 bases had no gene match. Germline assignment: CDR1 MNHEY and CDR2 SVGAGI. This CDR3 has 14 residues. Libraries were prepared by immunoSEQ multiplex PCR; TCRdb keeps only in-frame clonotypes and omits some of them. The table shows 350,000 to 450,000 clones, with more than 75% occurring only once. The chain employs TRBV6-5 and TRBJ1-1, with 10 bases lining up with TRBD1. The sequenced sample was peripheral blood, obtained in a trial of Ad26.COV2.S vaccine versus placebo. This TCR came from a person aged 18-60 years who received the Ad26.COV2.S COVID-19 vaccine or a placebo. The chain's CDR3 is CASSTGQGDTEAFF. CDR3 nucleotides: TGTGCCAGCAGTACCGGACAGGGGGACACTGAAGCTTTCTTT.